This T cell receptor (beta chain) was observed in a study of vaccination and CD4 T cells after COVID-19. Time point reported: late sampling 161 to 241 days after vaccination in a few convalescent patients. CDR3 size: 16 residues. Deletions cut 0 bases from V and 1 base from J, with 14 bases between. Looked up from germline, CDR1 is SQVTM and CDR2 is ANQGSEA. TCRdb reanalysed the PCR reads using MiXCR and keeps one entry per CDR3 protein. The table lists just over 35,000 distinct CDR3 sequences, 36% of them singletons, with 5.8% in the top ten. A single count supports this clonotype. The TCR originated in a human donor who had recovered from COVID-19. V gene TRBV29-1 combines with J gene TRBJ2-3, with D possibly TRBD1 on 5 matching bases. The source material was CD4+ T cells from blood, sampled about 7 months after SARS-CoV-2 vaccination. The CDR3 sequence is CSVEEGLGHRTDTQYF. CDR3 bases: TGCAGCGTTGAAGAGGGTCTCGGACACCGCACAGATACGCAGTATTTT.